This T cell receptor beta chain was found in a study of cytomegalovirus exposure and HLA in healthy donors (dated by TCRdb to the late 2010s). Context from the whole study: According to a later analysis, the 120 validation repertoires were produced on the same platform as the approximately 690 repertoires of the first cohort. The study aimed to test whether cataloging public T cell receptors could reveal signatures of past pathogen exposure. A separate validation cohort of roughly 130 different subjects was used in addition to the 666-subject first cohort. High-throughput TCR immunosequencing, statistical association of individual TCRs with disease status, and machine learning were combined to predict cytomegalovirus infection status. The paper's findings and limits, for the study overall: The study gave a list of 150 to 200 TCR beta chains associated with cytomegalovirus. A later analysis had no HLA typing for the validation cohort, so co-occurrence there was scored across all 130 or so repertoires. In both the original and validation cohorts, the classifier was reported to diagnose cytomegalovirus status with high specificity and sensitivity. Most TCR sequences were observed very rarely across donors, whereas some public TCRs were present in many individuals. In a later analysis, TCRs clustered in the first cohort were found to also tend to co-occur in the roughly 110 validation repertoires, with approximately 93% of cluster scores above 0. It was suggested by the authors that the approach could potentially be generalized to other disease states and immunological phenotypes. In vitro tests confirmed that three of the cytomegalovirus-associated TCR beta chains recognize cytomegalovirus antigens.

Library prep was done by the immunoSEQ multiplex PCR assay. In the source study's methods: To diagnose cytomegalovirus status from the catalog of TCR beta chain sequences, a statistical classification framework was built. TCRdb carries this immuneACCESS record with in-frame sequences only. Its versions omit some clonotypes, under half of them owing to an unresolved V gene in the studies checked, with the rest unexplained. The V and J calls and clone size come from that table; D and trimming were worked out from the DNA. For this sample the table gives approximately 160,000 clones, of which roughly nine tenths were detected only once. The ten largest clones represent around 3.1% of the sample. Separate from the approximately 700-subject first cohort, the validation cohort of roughly 110 subjects was the group to which the donors belonged. With regard to this clone: Its antigen has not been determined. The sample holds no much larger clone one base away, and base qualities are not on file.

Measured from the cysteine to the phenylalanine, the CDR3 is 17 residues long. Just the 51-base CDR3 DNA is kept, in frame starting at base 1. Trimming takes 3 bases off V and 5 bases off J; junction bases not matched to a gene: 13. CDR1 SGDLS and CDR2 YYNGEE are derived from the germline V gene. The specimen was PBMCs. The sequence links TRBV9 to TRBJ2-7, and 11 bases in between align with TRBD2. This receptor was obtained from a woman between 18 and 29 years old in good health and CMV-seropositive. The DNA reads as follows: TGTGCCAGCAGCGCCGCGAGCTATAGCGGGGGGGGTAACGAGCAGTACTTC. This codes for CASSAASYSGGGNEQYF. Where the CDR3 stops, the reference TRBV9 and TRBJ2-7 genes take over; the full variable domain is DSGVTQTPKHLITATGQRVTLRCSPRSGDLSVYWYQQSLDQGLQFLIQYYNGEERAKGNILERFSAQQFPDLHSELNLSSLELGDSALYFCASSAASYSGGGNEQYFGPGTRLTVT.